A single sample is the source of the 25 T cell receptor beta chains below, sequenced in a study of neurological immune-mediated disorders (dated by TCRdb to between 2018 and 2020). Library preparation used 5' RACE. Reads for this sample came from an Illumina HiSeq 2500. TCRdb ran its own pipeline on the public reads, namely fastp trimming at Q25 and MiXCR clone calling, and kept in-frame beta chains. Duplicate CDR3 protein sequences are folded into a single record with the most common DNA and genes. The sample table shows about 50,000 distinct CDR3 sequences, and over 9% are seen once. The ten biggest clones cover about 5.2% of the sample. The sample taken for sequencing was PBMCs. The source is a man between 65 and 85 years old with HTLV-1-associated myelopathy (HAM/TSP).

This clonotype was picked up many times. The chain joins TRBV9 to TRBJ2-2; 9 nucleotides align to TRBD1. This CDR3 is 16 amino acids long. V was pared by 0 bases and J by 6 bases, with 6 bases of the junction left unmatched. Germline lookup yields CDR1 SGDLS and CDR2 YYNGEE. CDR3 DNA: TGTGCCAGCAGCGTAGCGGGCGACAGGGGGGCCGGGGAGCTGTTTTTT. Encoded protein: CASSVAGDRGAGELFF.

This clonotype showed up many times. The J gene is TRBJ1-1, the V gene TRBV5-1, with 7 bases lining up with TRBD1. CDR1 is SGHRS and CDR2 is YFSETQ in the germline V gene. The CDR3 extends over 18 amino acids. V gave up 4 bases and J gave up 1 base; unmatched junction bases: 16. CDR3 residues: CASSPSRGDRKTNTEAFF. The CDR3 DNA is TGCGCCAGCAGCCCATCCCGTGGGGACAGAAAAACGAACACTGAAGCTTTCTTT.

In this sample, this clonotype turned up many times. V usage is TRBV20-1 and J usage is TRBJ2-4; D is uncertain. CDR1 DFQATT and CDR2 SNEGSKA come from the germline V gene (reference sequence). V dropped 4 bases and J dropped 0 bases, with 7 bases sitting between them. The CDR3 loop spans 13 amino acids. The CDR3 sequence is CSANGGAKNIQYF. As DNA, the CDR3 is TGCAGTGCTAATGGCGGAGCCAAAAACATTCAGTACTTC.

The chain combines TRBV7-2 with TRBJ2-7; TRBD1 might be the D (6 bases). Germline V gives CDR1 SGHTA, CDR2 FQGNSA. The ends were cut back, 5 bases at V and 3 bases at J, with 17 bases in the middle. This CDR3 region has 15 residues. CDR3 loop: CASSQPRGSLYEQYF. As DNA, the CDR3 is TGTGCCAGCAGCCAGCCTAGGGGGTCCCTCTACGAGCAGTACTTC.

This clonotype was observed at least ten times. This sequence joins TRBV7-2 and TRBJ2-1; 7 positions match TRBD2. The CDR3 loop spans 14 amino acids. The junction had 10 bases not matched to a gene; V was cut back by 5 bases and J by 9 bases. Germline V lookup: CDR1 SGHTA, CDR2 FQGNSA. CDR3 nucleotides: TGTGCCAGCAGCACGCCGGGACTATGGTTTGAGCAGTTCTTC. It yields the protein CASSTPGLWFEQFF.

This clonotype was counted ten times or more. This CDR3 is CASSFAKGLAPFF. The CDR3 region has the DNA TGCGCCAGCAGCTTCGCGAAGGGTCTAGCCCCGTTCTTC. The V gene is TRBV5-1, the J gene TRBJ2-1; D perhaps matches TRBD2 (5 bases). The V end was cut by 2 bases, the J end by 15 bases, with 18 bases between. The CDR3 extends over 13 amino acids. In germline, CDR1 is SGHRS, CDR2 YFSETQ.

This clonotype was detected many times. The genes are TRBV3-1 and TRBJ1-3, with 8 nucleotides matching TRBD1. The junction had 3 bases not matched to a gene; V was cut back by 4 bases and J by 1 base. Germline lookup yields CDR1 LGHDT and CDR2 YNNKEL (reference sequence). The CDR3 consists of 15 residues. The CDR3: CASSLRGPSGNTIYF. The CDR3 coding sequence is TGTGCCAGCAGCCTCAGGGGGCCATCTGGAAACACCATATATTTT.

This clonotype was observed many times. The chain has TRBV7-2 and TRBJ2-1; D gene unclear. There are 14 residues in the CDR3. V was trimmed by 4 bases and J by 4 bases, leaving 11 bases between them. From germline, CDR1 is SGHTA and CDR2 FQGNSA. CDR3 loop: CASSSDTGYNEQFF. CDR3 nucleotide sequence: TGTGCCAGCAGCTCTGATACTGGATACAATGAGCAGTTCTTC.

This clonotype was counted at least ten times. This chain connects TRBV6-2 or TRBV6-3 to TRBJ2-7; 10 bases line up with TRBD1. V dropped 0 bases and J dropped 11; count of bases not matched to a gene: 4. The CDR3 loop spans 13 amino acids. CDR1 and CDR2 from the germline V gene are MNHEY and SVGEGT. CDR3 nucleotide sequence: TGTGCCAGCAGTTACTCGGGACAGGGGTGGAAGTACTTC. It yields the protein CASSYSGQGWKYF.

Ten or more counts support this clonotype. CDR3 nucleotides: TGTGCCAGCAGCTTATCCTGGACAGCCGGGGGGACCCAGTACTTC. Amino acids: CASSLSWTAGGTQYF. The chain uses TRBV7-2 and TRBJ2-5; D could derive from TRBD1 or TRBD2 (6 bases each). Germline CDR1 SGHTA, CDR2 FQGNSA. Deletions cut 2 bases from V and 7 bases from J, with 17 bases between. The CDR3 consists of 15 residues.

This clonotype came up many times. The CDR3 sequence is CASGPFGETQYF. In nucleotides, the CDR3 is TGTGCCAGCGGGCCCTTCGGAGAGACCCAGTACTTC. V gene TRBV7-2 combines with J gene TRBJ2-5; no clear D gene. This CDR3 region has 12 residues. V was cut by 8 bases and J by 4 bases, with 11 bases left in between. Germline loops: CDR1 SGHTA, CDR2 FQGNSA.

This clonotype was observed many times. The genes are TRBV4-2 and TRBJ2-1; the match to TRBD2 covers 13 bases. The length of the CDR3 is 20 residues. The J segment lost 6 bases and the V segment lost 4 bases, leaving 18 bases of the junction unmatched. Per germline, CDR1 LGHNA and CDR2 YNFKEQ. DNA of the CDR3: TGTGCCAGCAGCCCCGAACTAGCGGGAGGGCCTTCAAGCCGTCGCAATGAGCAGTTCTTC. This gives the protein CASSPELAGGPSSRRNEQFF.

In regard to this clonotype: A single base separates this from a much larger clone, so it may be a read error. The chain links TRBV20-1 to TRBJ2-7, with a possible D match to TRBD2 (6 bases). The ends were cut back, 3 bases at V and 2 bases at J, with 14 bases in the middle. This CDR3 is 14 amino acids long. Germline V CDR1 and CDR2: DFQATT, SNEGSKA (reference sequence). This CDR3 reads CSARALAVTYEQYF. DNA of the CDR3: TGCAGTGCTAGGGCTTTAGCGGTCACCTACGAGCAGTACTTC.

This clonotype was counted many times. The chain has TRBV12-3 or TRBV12-4 and TRBJ1-2; D may be TRBD1 (5 bases). Trimming cost V 7 bases and J 8 bases, with 17 bases left between them. The CDR3 has 13 residues. The CDR3 loop reads CASNSPGTVGYTF. The CDR3 DNA reads as TGTGCCAGCAACTCCCCCGGGACCGTCGGCTACACCTTC.

Of note for this clonotype: One base away lies a much larger clone, so this may be a sequencing read error. The V call is TRBV7-2, the J call TRBJ2-7; D unclear. The germline V gene has CDR1 SGHTA and CDR2 FQGNSA. V shed 6 bases and J shed 4 bases, with 7 bases lying between them. This CDR3 contains 11 residues. DNA for the CDR3: TGTGCCAGCAGATCCGTTTACGAGCAGTACTTC. This sequence encodes CASRSVYEQYF.

This clonotype was picked up many times. The V and J genes are TRBV12-3 or TRBV12-4 and TRBJ2-7; D call uncertain. CDR3 size: 11 residues. Trimming pared 8 bases from V and 0 bases from J, leaving 5 bases between. DNA for the CDR3: TGTGCCAGCGGAAGCTCCTACGAGCAGTACTTC. This codes for CASGSSYEQYF.

This clonotype was picked up many times. This chain connects TRBV6-5 to TRBJ1-5; D perhaps matches TRBD1 (5 bases). Germline values: CDR1 MNHEY, CDR2 SVGAGI. The CDR3 loop spans 12 amino acids. V lost 4 bases and J 5 bases, leaving 6 bases between the germline ends. CDR3 bases: TGTGCCAGCAGTTCGGGGGATCAGCCCCAGCATTTT. Amino acid sequence: CASSSGDQPQHF.

This clonotype was counted at least ten times. This chain connects TRBV12-3 or TRBV12-4 to TRBJ2-2, with D uncertain. CDR3 length: 12 amino acids. V was pared by 3 bases and J by 4 bases, with 3 bases between. The CDR3 loop reads CASSFGTGELFF. The CDR3 DNA is TGTGCCAGCAGTTTTGGCACCGGGGAGCTGTTTTTT.

The DNA for the CDR3 is TGTGCCAGCAGCTTGGTGTTAGACAATGAGCAGTTCTTC. It translates to CASSLVLDNEQFF. The chain has TRBV7-9 and TRBJ2-1; D remains unclear. This CDR3 comprises 13 residues. Trimming cost V 3 bases and J 5 bases, with 8 bases left between them. The germline V gene has CDR1 SEHNR and CDR2 FQNEAQ (reference sequence).

This clonotype is judged medium-sized. The rearrangement joins TRBV5-5 to TRBJ2-5, with D hard to call. The V and J ends lost 2 bases and 5 bases respectively, with 7 bases between them. The CDR3 contains 12 residues. CDR1 is SGHKS, CDR2 YYEKEE, per germline (reference sequence). In DNA form, the CDR3 reads TGTGCCAGCAGCTTCCTAAGGGAGACCCAGTACTTC. Translating it yields CASSFLRETQYF.

This clonotype was observed many times. J is TRBJ2-7 and V is TRBV12-3 or TRBV12-4, with 7 bases fitting TRBD2. V lost 5 bases and J lost 3; bases outside the gene matches: 10. This CDR3 contains 15 residues. The CDR3 coding sequence is TGTGCCAGCAGTCCGGAAGTGGGGGGGGGCTACGAGCAGTACTTC. Translating it yields CASSPEVGGGYEQYF.

This clonotype has ten or more counts. The J gene is TRBJ2-1, the V gene TRBV5-1; the D gene is possibly TRBD1 (6 bases). Trimming shortened V by 4 bases and J by 0 bases, and 11 bases separated the two germline ends. Germline CDR1 and CDR2: SGHRS and YFSETQ. CDR3 size: 15 residues. Here the CDR3 reads CASSPRTVSYNEQFF. The DNA of the CDR3 is TGCGCCAGCAGCCCTAGGACAGTCTCCTACAATGAGCAGTTCTTC.

This clonotype was found many times. The V and J genes are TRBV7-9 and TRBJ2-3; TRBD2 matches at 9 bases. Germline lookup yields CDR1 SEHNR and CDR2 FQNEAQ (reference sequence). With V trimmed by 1 base and J by 4 bases, 3 bases remained unmatched. The CDR3 runs 15 residues. CDR3 in amino acids: CASSLDGGRADTQYF. Written as DNA, the CDR3 is TGTGCCAGCAGCTTAGATGGCGGGAGGGCAGATACGCAGTATTTT. Together with reference TRBV7-9 and TRBJ2-3, the CDR3 gives the full variable domain: DTGVSQNPRHKITKRGQNVTFRCDPISEHNRLYWYRQTLGQGPEFLTYFQNEAQLEKSRLLSDRFSAERPKGSFSTLEIQRTEQGDSAMYLCASSLDGGRADTQYFGPGTRLTVL.

This clonotype appeared many times. The genes are TRBV20-1 and TRBJ2-1; no clear D. V was shortened by 2 bases and J by 2 bases, with 10 bases between the two germline ends. Germline CDR1 reads DFQATT; CDR2 reads SNEGSKA (reference sequence). The CDR3 sequence is 14 residues long. This CDR3 reads CSARSAGPYNEQFF. CDR3 sequence (DNA): TGCAGTGCTAGATCGGCTGGACCCTACAATGAGCAGTTCTTC.

This clonotype has ten or more counts. V is TRBV24-1 and J is TRBJ1-1, with unresolved D. The CDR3 loop spans 12 amino acids. The germline gives CDR1 KGHDR, CDR2 SFDVKD. V was cut by 9 bases and J by 1 base, with 8 bases left in between. The CDR3 protein is CATAGGNTEAFF. The CDR3 coding sequence is TGTGCCACCGCCGGTGGGAACACTGAAGCTTTCTTT.